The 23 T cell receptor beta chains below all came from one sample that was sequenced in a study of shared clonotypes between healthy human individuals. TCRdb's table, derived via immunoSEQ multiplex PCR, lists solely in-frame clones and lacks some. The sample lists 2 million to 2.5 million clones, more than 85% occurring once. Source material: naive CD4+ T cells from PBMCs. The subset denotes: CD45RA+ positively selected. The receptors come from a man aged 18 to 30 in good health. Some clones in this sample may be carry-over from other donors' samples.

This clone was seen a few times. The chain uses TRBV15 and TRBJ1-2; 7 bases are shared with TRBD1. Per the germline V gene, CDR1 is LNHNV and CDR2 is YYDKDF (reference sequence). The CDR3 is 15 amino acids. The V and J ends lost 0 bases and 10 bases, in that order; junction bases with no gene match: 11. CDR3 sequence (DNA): TGTGCCACCAGCAGAGAGACAGGGTTGGGACAGACCTACACCTTC. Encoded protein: CATSRETGLGQTYTF.

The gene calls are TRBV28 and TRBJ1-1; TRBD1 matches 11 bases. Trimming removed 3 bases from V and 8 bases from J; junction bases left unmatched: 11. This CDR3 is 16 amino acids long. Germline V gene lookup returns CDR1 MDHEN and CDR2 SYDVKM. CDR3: CASSFRTPGTGGEAFF. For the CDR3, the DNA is TGTGCCAGCAGTTTTCGGACACCCGGGACAGGGGGGGAAGCTTTCTTT.

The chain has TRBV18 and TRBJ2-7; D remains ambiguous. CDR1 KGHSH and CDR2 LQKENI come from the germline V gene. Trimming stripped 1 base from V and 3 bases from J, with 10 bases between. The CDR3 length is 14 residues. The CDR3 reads CASSPRHGDYEQYF. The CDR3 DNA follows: TGTGCCAGCTCACCACGGCACGGAGACTACGAGCAGTACTTC.

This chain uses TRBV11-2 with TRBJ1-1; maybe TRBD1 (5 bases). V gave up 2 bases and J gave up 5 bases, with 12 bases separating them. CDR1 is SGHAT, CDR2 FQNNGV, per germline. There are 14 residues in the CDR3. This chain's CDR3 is CASSLQGPGTEAFF. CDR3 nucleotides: TGTGCCAGCAGCTTACAGGGCCCGGGGACTGAAGCTTTCTTT.

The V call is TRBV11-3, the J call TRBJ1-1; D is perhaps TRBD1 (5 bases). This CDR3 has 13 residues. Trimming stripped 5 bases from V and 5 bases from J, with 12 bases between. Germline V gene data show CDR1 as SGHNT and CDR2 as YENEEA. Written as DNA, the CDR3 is TGTGCCAGCAGCCGATGGGGGGGAACTGAAGCTTTCTTT. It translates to CASSRWGGTEAFF.

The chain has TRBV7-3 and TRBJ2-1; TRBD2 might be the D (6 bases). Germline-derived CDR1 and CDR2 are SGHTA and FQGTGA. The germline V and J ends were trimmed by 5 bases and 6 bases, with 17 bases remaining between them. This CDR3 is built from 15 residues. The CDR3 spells CASSPRTRGSNEQFF. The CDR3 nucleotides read TGTGCCAGCAGCCCCCGGACGCGGGGTTCCAATGAGCAGTTCTTC.

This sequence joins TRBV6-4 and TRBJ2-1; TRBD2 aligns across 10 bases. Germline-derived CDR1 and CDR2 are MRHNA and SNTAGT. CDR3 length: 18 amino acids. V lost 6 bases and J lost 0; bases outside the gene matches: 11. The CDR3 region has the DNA TGTGCCAGCAGCGCACAGCCTAGCGGGAGCCCCTCCTACAATGAGCAGTTCTTC. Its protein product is CASSAQPSGSPSYNEQFF.

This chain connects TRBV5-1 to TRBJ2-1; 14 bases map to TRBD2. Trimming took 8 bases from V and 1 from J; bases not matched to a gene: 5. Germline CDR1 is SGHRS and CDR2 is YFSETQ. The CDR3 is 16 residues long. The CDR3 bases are TGCGCCAGTACAGGGACTAGCGGGGGTTCCTACAATGAGCAGTTCTTC. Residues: CASTGTSGGSYNEQFF.

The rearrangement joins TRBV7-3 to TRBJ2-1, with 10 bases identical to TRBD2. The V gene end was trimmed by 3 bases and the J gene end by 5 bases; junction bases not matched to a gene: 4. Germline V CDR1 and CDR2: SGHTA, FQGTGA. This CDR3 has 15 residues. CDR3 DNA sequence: TGTGCCAGCAGCTTCCTAGCGGGAGTGAACAATGAGCAGTTCTTC. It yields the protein CASSFLAGVNNEQFF.

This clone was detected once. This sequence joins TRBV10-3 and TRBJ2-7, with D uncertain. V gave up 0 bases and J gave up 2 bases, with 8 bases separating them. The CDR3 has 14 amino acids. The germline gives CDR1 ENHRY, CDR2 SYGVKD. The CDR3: CAISESTLTYEQYF. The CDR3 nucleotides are TGTGCCATCAGTGAGTCGACACTAACCTACGAGCAGTACTTC.

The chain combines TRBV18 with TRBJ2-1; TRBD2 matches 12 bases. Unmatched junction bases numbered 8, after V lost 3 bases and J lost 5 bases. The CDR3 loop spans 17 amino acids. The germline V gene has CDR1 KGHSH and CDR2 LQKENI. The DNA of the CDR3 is TGTGCCAGCTCACCGGGGGCTTGGACTAGCGGGGACAATGAGCAGTTCTTC. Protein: CASSPGAWTSGDNEQFF.

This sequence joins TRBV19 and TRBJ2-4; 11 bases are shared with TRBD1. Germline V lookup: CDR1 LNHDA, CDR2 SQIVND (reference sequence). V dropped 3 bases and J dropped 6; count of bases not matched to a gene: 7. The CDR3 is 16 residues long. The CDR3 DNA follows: TGTGCCAGTAGTATCGGAACCGGGACAGGGGGAAACATTCAGTACTTC. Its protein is CASSIGTGTGGNIQYF.

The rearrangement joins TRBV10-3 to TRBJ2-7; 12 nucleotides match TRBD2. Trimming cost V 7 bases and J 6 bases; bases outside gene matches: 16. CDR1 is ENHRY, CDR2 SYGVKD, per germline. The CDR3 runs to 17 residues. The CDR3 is CAIMALAGGGGSGEQYF. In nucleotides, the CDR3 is TGTGCCATCATGGCACTAGCGGGAGGCGGGGGCTCTGGCGAGCAGTACTTC.

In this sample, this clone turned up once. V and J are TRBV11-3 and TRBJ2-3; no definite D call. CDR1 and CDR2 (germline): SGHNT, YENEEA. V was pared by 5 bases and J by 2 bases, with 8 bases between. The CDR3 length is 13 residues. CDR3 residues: CASSELTTDTQYF. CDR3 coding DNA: TGTGCCAGCAGCGAACTTACCACAGATACGCAGTATTTT.

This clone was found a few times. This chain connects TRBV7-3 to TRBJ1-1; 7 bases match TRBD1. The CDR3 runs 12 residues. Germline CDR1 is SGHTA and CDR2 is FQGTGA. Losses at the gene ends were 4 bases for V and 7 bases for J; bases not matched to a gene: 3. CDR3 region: CASSSGTVEAFF. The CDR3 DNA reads TGTGCCAGCAGCTCTGGGACAGTTGAAGCTTTCTTT.

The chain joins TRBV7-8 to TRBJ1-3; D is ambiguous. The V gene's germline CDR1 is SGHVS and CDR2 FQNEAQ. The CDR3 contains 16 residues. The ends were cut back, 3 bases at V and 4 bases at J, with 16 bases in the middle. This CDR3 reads CASSFIAGNFGNTIYF. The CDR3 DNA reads TGTGCCAGCAGCTTTATCGCGGGAAACTTCGGAAACACCATATATTTT. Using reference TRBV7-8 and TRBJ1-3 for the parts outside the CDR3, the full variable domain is GAGVSQSPRYKVAKRGQDVALRCDPISGHVSLFWYQQALGQGPEFLTYFQNEAQLDKSGLPSDRFFAERPEGSVSTLKIQRTQQEDSAVYLCASSFIAGNFGNTIYFGEGSWLTVV.

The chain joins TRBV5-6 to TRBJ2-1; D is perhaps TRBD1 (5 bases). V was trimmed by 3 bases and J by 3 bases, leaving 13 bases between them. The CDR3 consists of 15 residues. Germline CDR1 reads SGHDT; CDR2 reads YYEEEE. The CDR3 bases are TGTGCCAGCAGCTCCCGCAGGGTAAGCTACAATGAGCAGTTCTTC. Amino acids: CASSSRRVSYNEQFF.

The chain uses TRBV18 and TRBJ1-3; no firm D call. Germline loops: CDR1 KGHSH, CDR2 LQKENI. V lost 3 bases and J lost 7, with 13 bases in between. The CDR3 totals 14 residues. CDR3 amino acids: CASSPGLGWNTIYF. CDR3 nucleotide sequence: TGTGCCAGCTCACCTGGTTTAGGCTGGAACACCATATATTTT. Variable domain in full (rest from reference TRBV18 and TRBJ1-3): NAGVMQNPRHLVRRRGQEARLRCSPMKGHSHVYWYRQLPEEGLKFMVYLQKENIIDESGMPKERFSAEFPKEGPSILRIQQVVRGDSAAYFCASSPGLGWNTIYFGEGSWLTVV.

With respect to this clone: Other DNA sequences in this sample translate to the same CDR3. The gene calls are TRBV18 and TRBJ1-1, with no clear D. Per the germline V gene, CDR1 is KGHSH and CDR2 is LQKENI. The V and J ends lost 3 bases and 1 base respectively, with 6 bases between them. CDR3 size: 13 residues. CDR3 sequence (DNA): TGTGCCAGCTCACCTGATGGGAACACTGAAGCTTTCTTT. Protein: CASSPDGNTEAFF.

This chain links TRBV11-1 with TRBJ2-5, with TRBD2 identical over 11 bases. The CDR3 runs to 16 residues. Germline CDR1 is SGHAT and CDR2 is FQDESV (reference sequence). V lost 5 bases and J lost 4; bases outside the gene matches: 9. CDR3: CASSATSGTPIETQYF. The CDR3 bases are TGTGCCAGCAGCGCGACTAGCGGGACCCCGATAGAGACCCAGTACTTC.

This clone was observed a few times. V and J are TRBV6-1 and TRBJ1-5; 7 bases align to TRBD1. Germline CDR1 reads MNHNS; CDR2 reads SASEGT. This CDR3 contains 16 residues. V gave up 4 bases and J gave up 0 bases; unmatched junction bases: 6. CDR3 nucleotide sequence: TGTGCCAGCAGTGGGGACAGCGACTATAGCAATCAGCCCCAGCATTTT. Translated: CASSGDSDYSNQPQHF.

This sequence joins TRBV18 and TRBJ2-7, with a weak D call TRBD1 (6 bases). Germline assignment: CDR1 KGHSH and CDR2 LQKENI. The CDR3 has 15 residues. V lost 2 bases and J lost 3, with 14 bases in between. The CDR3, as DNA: TGTGCCAGCTCACCAACCACAGGGAACTTCTACGAGCAGTACTTC. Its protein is CASSPTTGNFYEQYF.

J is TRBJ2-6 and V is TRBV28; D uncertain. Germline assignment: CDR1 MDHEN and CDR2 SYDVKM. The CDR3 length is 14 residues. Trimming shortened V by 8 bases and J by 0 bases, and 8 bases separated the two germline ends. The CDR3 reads CASAPSSGANVLTF. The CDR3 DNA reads TGTGCCAGCGCGCCGAGCTCTGGGGCCAACGTCCTGACTTTC.